One and the same sample provided the 14 T cell receptor beta chains below, sequenced in a study of blood T cell repertoires in COVID-19. Profiling relied on immunoSEQ multiplex PCR, and the TCRdb table lists in-frame clones only, not all of them. Counted here are fewer than 350,000 clones, approximately 80% occurring once; the ten biggest clones make up less than 4.5%. The sequenced sample was peripheral blood. These TCRs come from a woman aged 45-65 years with active or convalescent COVID-19.

The V call is TRBV4-1, the J call TRBJ2-1; TRBD1 aligns across 9 bases. CDR3 size: 14 residues. Germline V gene data show CDR1 as MGHRA and CDR2 as YSYEKL. J lost 8 bases, V lost 6 bases, and 8 bases had no gene match. CDR3 loop: CASRGGQGVDEQFF. The DNA of the CDR3 is TGCGCCAGCAGGGGGGGACAGGGTGTCGATGAGCAGTTCTTC.

This clone was observed at least ten times. The chain has TRBV28 and TRBJ1-5; perhaps TRBD1 as D (5 bases). CDR1 and CDR2 from the germline V gene are MDHEN and SYDVKM. The CDR3 loop spans 14 amino acids. V lost 1 base and J lost 5, with 9 bases in between. DNA for the CDR3: TGTGCCAGCAGTTTATCCCCAGGGCATCAGCCCCAGCATTTT. Protein: CASSLSPGHQPQHF.

The chain combines TRBV28 with TRBJ1-3, with a possible D match to TRBD1 (6 bases). CDR1 MDHEN and CDR2 SYDVKM come from the germline V gene. The V gene lost 7 bases and the J gene lost 4 bases, with 29 bases spanning the gap. This CDR3 spans 19 amino acids. The CDR3 spells CASNTPWRQGRTGGNTIYF. The CDR3 DNA follows: TGTGCCAGCAATACACCCTGGAGGCAGGGGAGAACTGGGGGAAACACCATATATTTT.

This clone was observed a single time. The chain joins TRBV7-6 to TRBJ1-1; the match to TRBD1 covers 7 bases. The CDR3 is 15 amino acids. The V gene's germline CDR1 is SGHVS and CDR2 FNYEAQ. J was trimmed by 3 bases and V by 5 bases; bases with no gene match: 9. Written as DNA, the CDR3 is TGTGCCAGCAGCCCGACAGGGAGGTTGGACACTGAAGCTTTCTTT. Its protein product is CASSPTGRLDTEAFF.

V gene TRBV27 combines with J gene TRBJ1-2; 8 bases fit TRBD1. CDR1 and CDR2 from the germline V gene are MNHEY and SMNVEV (reference sequence). The CDR3 extends over 13 amino acids. The V and J ends lost 6 bases and 8 bases, in that order; junction bases with no gene match: 8. CDR3 loop: CASRTGALDGYTF. For the CDR3, the DNA is TGTGCCAGCAGGACAGGGGCCCTGGACGGCTACACCTTC.

The gene calls are TRBV15 and TRBJ2-5; TRBD2 matches 10 bases. The V gene's germline CDR1 is LNHNV and CDR2 YYDKDF (reference sequence). Trimming took 0 bases from V and 1 from J; bases not matched to a gene: 8. This CDR3 comprises 18 residues. The CDR3 reads CATSRDRAAGGSQETQYF. In DNA form, the CDR3 reads TGTGCCACCAGCAGAGATCGAGCAGCGGGAGGGTCCCAAGAGACCCAGTACTTC.

The V gene is TRBV5-1, the J gene TRBJ2-1; 11 bases map to TRBD2. V dropped 0 bases and J dropped 6; count of bases not matched to a gene: 8. Germline V gives CDR1 SGHRS, CDR2 YFSETQ. The CDR3 length is 17 residues. The CDR3 loop is CASSLETSGVQLNEQFF. CDR3 DNA sequence: TGCGCCAGCAGCTTGGAGACTAGCGGGGTACAACTCAATGAGCAGTTCTTC.

The V and J genes are TRBV4-1 and TRBJ2-3, with TRBD2 matching 7 bases. Germline CDR1 reads MGHRA; CDR2 reads YSYEKL. The CDR3 is 20 residues long. Unmatched junction bases numbered 16, after V lost 0 bases and J lost 1 base. The CDR3 spells CASSQDTTGRSYAGTDTQYF. Here the CDR3 DNA reads TGCGCCAGCAGCCAAGATACTACCGGGAGGTCCTATGCGGGCACAGATACGCAGTATTTT.

V is TRBV11-2 and J is TRBJ2-1, with a tentative D call TRBD2 (6 bases). From germline, CDR1 is SGHAT and CDR2 FQNNGV. This CDR3 contains 16 residues. Trimming pared 5 bases from V and 16 bases from J, leaving 30 bases between. CDR3 region: CASSLGDLGGGRSEFF. CDR3 sequence (DNA): TGTGCCAGCAGCCTCGGGGATCTGGGAGGAGGGCGTTCTGAATTCTTC.

About this clone: One end of the junction is discordant with germline, which a read error may explain. The J gene is TRBJ2-5, the V gene TRBV7-9; possible D gene TRBD1, 6 bases. Germline lookup yields CDR1 SEHNR and CDR2 FQNEAQ (reference sequence). The CDR3 is made up of 16 amino acids. In nucleotides, the CDR3 is TGTGCCAGCAACTTAGGTTGGCAGGGGATCCAAGAGACCCAGTACTTC. Residues: CASNLGWQGIQETQYF.

V and J are TRBV19 and TRBJ1-1, with a tentative D call TRBD1 (6 bases). V dropped 6 bases and J dropped 3 bases, with 11 bases sitting between them. Germline V gene lookup returns CDR1 LNHDA and CDR2 SQIVND (reference sequence). This CDR3 is 13 amino acids long. The CDR3 region is CASSDRTDTEAFF. The DNA for the CDR3 is TGTGCCAGTAGCGACAGGACGGACACTGAAGCTTTCTTT.

The chain couples TRBV27 to TRBJ2-1, with 8 bases matching TRBD1. The CDR3 consists of 16 residues. After removal of 0 bases from V and 8 bases from J, the junction contained 9 bases not matched to a gene. The V gene's germline CDR1 is MNHEY and CDR2 SMNVEV (reference sequence). The CDR3 sequence is CASSLSPGGAGYEQFF. The CDR3 DNA reads TGTGCCAGCAGTTTATCTCCAGGGGGCGCCGGTTATGAGCAGTTCTTC.

The V gene is TRBV19, the J gene TRBJ2-5; D gene ambiguous. V lost 4 bases and J lost 3, with 9 bases in between. CDR1 is LNHDA, CDR2 SQIVND, per germline (reference sequence). The CDR3 runs to 13 residues. CDR3 bases: TGTGCCAGTAGTACGTCAGGAAAAGAGACCCAGTACTTC. Protein: CASSTSGKETQYF.

Only a few counts were recorded for this clone. This rearrangement joins TRBV11-2 to TRBJ2-1, with no clear D. The germline V gene encodes CDR1 SGHAT and CDR2 FQNNGV. V dropped 6 bases and J dropped 0 bases, with 9 bases sitting between them. The CDR3 loop spans 14 amino acids. CDR3 in amino acids: CASSRRLSYNEQFF. The CDR3, as DNA: TGTGCCAGCAGTCGGCGGCTCTCCTACAATGAGCAGTTCTTC.